Shown below are 16 T cell receptor beta chains from a single sample sequenced in a study of human T cells and chemical hapten exposure. Time point specified: patch test 1, 2 weeks after DPC sensitization. Noted treatment: therapeutic diphenylcyclopropenone sensitization with weekly scalp DPC. TCRdb used MiXCR to reprocess the RACE reads, holding one entry per CDR3 protein. The sample has more than 100,000 distinct CDR3 sequences, roughly an eighth seen once. Sequenced material: whole blood, taken in connection with sensitization to the hapten diphenylcyclopropenone (DPC). Receptors were obtained from a man between 18 and 35 years old with alopecia areata. Some clones in this sample may be carry-over from other donors' samples.

This clonotype has a count of ten or more. The gene calls are TRBV5-6 and TRBJ1-2; D is possibly TRBD1 (5 bases). Trimming left V 6 bases short and J 2 bases short, with 20 bases between. This CDR3 comprises 16 residues. Germline-derived CDR1 and CDR2 are SGHDT and YYEEEE. This CDR3 is CASTPEGRGVNYGYTF. The CDR3 DNA sequence: TGTGCCAGCACCCCCGAAGGGAGAGGGGTCAACTATGGCTACACCTTC. Looking up the rest from reference TRBV5-6 and TRBJ1-2 gives the full variable domain: DAGVTQSPTHLIKTRGQQVTLRCSPKSGHDTVSWYQQALGQGPQFIFQYYEEEERQRGNFPDRFSGHQFPNYSSELNVNALLLGDSALYLCASTPEGRGVNYGYTFGSGTRLTVV.

This clonotype has a count of ten or more. The gene calls are TRBV5-1 and TRBJ1-2, with no clear D. The length of the CDR3 is 13 residues. The germline gives CDR1 SGHRS, CDR2 YFSETQ. V was clipped by 0 bases and J by 4 bases, with 7 bases between them. The DNA for the CDR3 is TGCGCCAGCAGCTTGGAGGACGGCTATGGCTACACCTTC. This gives the protein CASSLEDGYGYTF.

This clonotype came up once. The V call is TRBV9, the J call TRBJ1-2; 9 bases map to TRBD1. V dropped 3 bases and J dropped 2; count of bases not matched to a gene: 5. The CDR3 consists of 15 residues. Germline lookup yields CDR1 SGDLS and CDR2 YYNGEE. The CDR3 reads CASSGDRARNYGYTF. As DNA, the CDR3 is TGTGCCAGCAGCGGGGACAGGGCGAGGAACTATGGCTACACCTTC.

This clonotype has more than one count but fewer than ten. The chain is built from TRBV27 and TRBJ2-7, with D perhaps matching TRBD2 (6 bases). Trimming took off 2 bases at V and 2 bases at J, with 13 bases between the two ends. CDR3 length: 15 amino acids. The germline CDR1 and CDR2 sequences are MNHEY and SMNVEV (reference sequence). The chain's CDR3 is CASSLPGAPPYEQYF. The CDR3 DNA is TGTGCCAGCAGTTTACCGGGAGCCCCCCCCTACGAGCAGTACTTC.

In its sample, this clonotype was seen a few times. The CDR3 sequence: CASSSPPPWGMETQYF. CDR3 nucleotides: TGTGCCAGCAGCTCCCCTCCTCCCTGGGGCATGGAGACCCAGTACTTC. The chain uses TRBV7-8 and TRBJ2-5, with D maybe TRBD1 (5 bases). There are 16 residues in the CDR3. Trimming stripped 4 bases from V and 5 bases from J, with 20 bases between. Germline-derived CDR1 and CDR2 are SGHVS and FQNEAQ.

The rearrangement links TRBV28 to TRBJ1-5; no reliable D call. Germline assignment: CDR1 MDHEN and CDR2 SYDVKM. V gave up 4 bases and J gave up 4 bases, with 11 bases separating them. This CDR3 has 14 residues. CDR3 sequence reads: CASSWPGPNQPQHF. The CDR3 nucleotides are TGTGCCAGCAGTTGGCCGGGTCCAAATCAGCCCCAGCATTTT.

V is TRBV11-2 and J is TRBJ2-5, with TRBD2 matching 11 bases. V shed 5 bases and J 6 bases; nucleotides not matched to a gene: 11. Germline lookup yields CDR1 SGHAT and CDR2 FQNNGV. CDR3 length: 16 residues. The CDR3 spells CASSPLAGAGPKTQYF. CDR3 sequence (DNA): TGTGCCAGCAGCCCACTAGCGGGGGCCGGGCCGAAGACCCAGTACTTC.

Only a few counts were recorded for this clonotype. V is TRBV4-1 and J is TRBJ1-6; TRBD1 matches at 8 bases. Trimming took 7 bases from V and 5 from J; bases not matched to a gene: 4. Germline V gene sequence: CDR1 MGHRA, CDR2 YSYEKL. This CDR3 has 14 amino acids. CDR3 amino acids: CASNRGEDNSPLHF. For the CDR3, the DNA is TGCGCCAGCAACAGGGGGGAAGATAATTCACCCCTCCACTTT.

The chain links TRBV14 to TRBJ1-4; TRBD1 agrees at 7 bases. CDR1 is SGHDN, CDR2 FVKESK, per germline. V shed 1 base, J shed 5 bases, and the junction held 1 base outside the gene matches. This CDR3 has 14 amino acids. CDR3 bases: TGTGCCAGCAGCCAAGCAGGGGGGAATGAAAAACTGTTTTTT. Residues: CASSQAGGNEKLFF.

This clonotype was seen only a few times. The chain links TRBV7-2 to TRBJ1-3; D is ambiguous. Deletions cut 1 base from V and 0 bases from J, with 4 bases between. Germline loops: CDR1 SGHTA, CDR2 FQGNSA. The CDR3 is 14 amino acids. The CDR3 DNA is TGTGCCAGCAGCTTAGAACACTCTGGAAACACCATATATTTT. It encodes CASSLEHSGNTIYF.

The chain joins TRBV29-1 to TRBJ1-1, with D perhaps matching TRBD1 (5 bases). CDR3 length: 12 residues. Trimming cost V 4 bases and J 1 base, with 7 bases left between them. Germline lookup yields CDR1 SQVTM and CDR2 ANQGSEA. CDR3 region: CSVGDRNTEAFF. In DNA, the CDR3 is TGCAGCGTTGGGGACCGGAACACTGAAGCTTTCTTT.

The DNA for the CDR3 is TGTGCCAGCAGTTCCCGACGGGAGCAGTTCTTC. It yields the protein CASSSRREQFF. J is TRBJ2-1 and V is TRBV28; no definite D call. The CDR3 sequence is 11 residues long. Germline V gives CDR1 MDHEN, CDR2 SYDVKM. V lost 4 bases and J lost 10, with 8 bases in between.

The J gene is TRBJ2-2, the V gene TRBV2; D is perhaps TRBD1 or TRBD2 (5 bases each). This CDR3 comprises 15 residues. Germline V CDR1 and CDR2: SNHLY, FYNNEI. With 6 bases removed from V and 4 bases from J, the gap between germline ends came to 15 bases. The CDR3 is CASSPRGTSTGELFF. The CDR3 bases are TGTGCCAGCAGCCCGAGGGGAACCTCCACCGGGGAGCTGTTTTTT.

This clonotype appeared a few times. The chain has TRBV5-1 and TRBJ1-6; maybe TRBD1 (5 bases). Germline assignment: CDR1 SGHRS and CDR2 YFSETQ. The CDR3 sequence is 15 residues long. Between the trimmed V and J ends, which lost 2 bases and 5 bases, there was a span of 11 bases. The CDR3 here is CASSFGGTNNSPLHF. CDR3 DNA sequence: TGCGCCAGCAGCTTCGGGGGAACCAATAATTCACCCCTCCACTTT.

This clonotype has a handful of counts. The genes are TRBV7-2 and TRBJ2-7, with TRBD1 identical over 7 bases. Germline V lookup: CDR1 SGHTA, CDR2 FQGNSA. V lost 5 bases, J lost 2 bases, and 9 bases stayed unmatched. There are 15 residues in the CDR3. In DNA form, the CDR3 reads TGTGCCAGCAGCCCGGAGAGGGACAGACCCTACGAGCAGTACTTC. It translates to CASSPERDRPYEQYF.

This clonotype came up a few times. This rearrangement joins TRBV6-2 or TRBV6-3 to TRBJ2-7; 11 bases agree with TRBD2. V gave up 2 bases and J gave up 3 bases; unmatched junction bases: 9. The CDR3 spans 17 residues. The germline CDR1 and CDR2 sequences are MNHEY and SVGEGT. CDR3 nucleotides: TGTGCCAGCAGTTACGTCTTGGATCTAGCGGGGGGCTACGAGCAGTACGTC. It specifies CASSYVLDLAGGYEQYV.